These 5 T cell receptor beta chains share one sample of origin, sequenced in a study of T cell responses to AZD1222 COVID-19 vaccine (dated by TCRdb to about 2021). The time point label, as the study defines it: baseline before first vaccination. The treatment or condition label, read with the paper, signifies: meningococcal conjugate vaccine given as trial control. The method behind the library was the immunoSEQ multiplex PCR assay. TCRdb took this table from immuneACCESS and kept in-frame rearrangements with V and J called. Such tables lack part of the clones; where checked against another copy, unresolved V genes explain under half of the gap, and the rest is unexplained. The sample table records fewer than 55,000 clones; 65% to 80% of these occur just once. Roughly 22% of the sample goes to the ten largest clones. This sample comprised peripheral blood, obtained on day 0 of MenACWY control vaccination. These receptors were taken from an adult in good health.

The V gene is TRBV11-2, the J gene TRBJ1-2; 7 bases line up with TRBD1. The CDR3 has 16 residues. CDR1 is SGHAT and CDR2 is FQNNGV in the germline V gene. V lost 5 bases to trimming and J lost 5 bases; unmatched junction nucleotides: 14. CDR3 in DNA: TGTGCCAGCAGCCCTACCCGGCAGGGGGTGGGGTATGGCTACACCTTC. This encodes CASSPTRQGVGYGYTF.

The chain links TRBV7-6 to TRBJ2-4; D is possibly TRBD1 (5 bases). Germline CDR1 reads SGHVS; CDR2 reads FNYEAQ. CDR3 length equals 16 residues. The V end was cut by 2 bases, the J end by 9 bases, with 20 bases between. The CDR3 DNA sequence: TGTGCCAGCAGCTTAATTCCCGGGCAGGGTGAAAGCATTCAGTACTTC. It specifies CASSLIPGQGESIQYF.

The CDR3 nucleotides are TGTGCCAGCAGCTCCGGGACGGCTCTTGCAACTAATGAAAAACTGTTTTTT. Translated, it gives CASSSGTALATNEKLFF. The chain links TRBV7-8 to TRBJ1-4, with D possibly being TRBD1 (5 bases). Germline values: CDR1 SGHVS, CDR2 FQNEAQ. The CDR3 has 17 amino acids. Between the trimmed V and J ends, which lost 4 bases and 0 bases, there was a span of 15 bases.

The rearrangement uses TRBV6-1 and TRBJ2-5, with TRBD1 identical over 7 bases. The CDR3 covers 16 residues. The germline CDR1 and CDR2 sequences are MNHNS and SASEGT. With 1 base clipped from V and 3 bases from J, the junction kept 8 bases outside the gene matches. CDR3 nucleotides: TGTGCCAGCAGTGAAGTGGTTGGGACAGCTAAAGAGACCCAGTACTTC. Amino acids: CASSEVVGTAKETQYF.

The rearrangement joins TRBV29-1 to TRBJ2-3, with TRBD2 matching 13 bases. The CDR3 extends over 16 amino acids. Trimming removed 8 bases from V and 6 bases from J; junction bases left unmatched: 14. The germline V gene encodes CDR1 SQVTM and CDR2 ANQGSEA. The chain's CDR3 is CSPWTSGGDTPDTQYF. The CDR3 nucleotides read TGCAGCCCCTGGACTAGCGGGGGCGATACACCTGATACGCAGTATTTT.